This TCR beta chain is from a study of blood T cell repertoires in COVID-19. Turning to the study itself: Samples came from the United States, Italy and Spain, spanning acute and convalescent COVID-19. T cells, B-cell-depleted T cells, or PBMCs provided the cDNA or gDNA that served as material.

CDR1 MNHEY and CDR2 SMNVEV come from the germline V gene (reference sequence). With 6 bases removed from V and 10 bases from J, the gap between germline ends came to 18 bases. This CDR3 region has 14 residues. Source study methods: Reference gene primers were amplified, and this amplification served to estimate nucleated cell counts. Assay: immunoSEQ multiplex PCR; the TCRdb copy retains only in-frame clones and omits some. V and J calls and clone size are copied from that table; D and trimming were computed from the DNA. The table lists roughly 440,000 clones, approximately 88% of them singletons. Patients of the Seattle cohort, enrolled during active infection, were followed longitudinally. This clone has more than one count but fewer than ten.

Sequenced material: peripheral blood. This chain uses TRBV27 with TRBJ1-4; tentatively, D is TRBD1 (5 bases). This clonotype originated in a woman aged 50 to 60 with COVID-19, enrolled during active disease. The CDR3 protein is CASSPRNRQGKLFF. The CDR3 DNA follows: TGTGCCAGCAGCCCGAGGAACAGGCAGGGAAAACTGTTTTTT.